This section outlines one TCR beta chain sequence together with its context. The antigen remains undetermined. The record originates from a study of vaccination and CD4 T cells after COVID-19. Study as a whole: Participants received two doses of either BNT162b2 or mRNA-1273 vaccine.

V trimming: 6 bases; J trimming: 3 bases; junction bases outside the gene matches: 10. The CDR3 runs to 16 residues. Treatment defined: roughly 11-day PBMC culture with coronavirus spike peptide pools or control peptides (ViraFEST assay). ViraFEST used peptide pools to expand antigen-specific T cells and subsequently sequenced their TCRs. The assay that was used to sequence DNA from cultured CD4+ T cells was the Oncomine TCR Beta short-read assay. TCRdb reanalysed the PCR reads using MiXCR and keeps one entry per CDR3 protein. The data contain around 10,000 distinct CDR3 sequences, approximately 41% of them singletons.

The TCR comes from a human donor who had recovered from COVID-19. Sequencing was carried out using CD4+ T cells from blood, cultured in vitro. The chain joins TRBV12-3 or TRBV12-4 to TRBJ2-2; TRBD2 agrees at 7 bases. CDR3 protein: CASSPVGGGYTGELFF. The CDR3 region has the DNA TGTGCCAGCAGCCCCGTGGGGGGAGGGTACACCGGGGAGCTGTTTTTT.